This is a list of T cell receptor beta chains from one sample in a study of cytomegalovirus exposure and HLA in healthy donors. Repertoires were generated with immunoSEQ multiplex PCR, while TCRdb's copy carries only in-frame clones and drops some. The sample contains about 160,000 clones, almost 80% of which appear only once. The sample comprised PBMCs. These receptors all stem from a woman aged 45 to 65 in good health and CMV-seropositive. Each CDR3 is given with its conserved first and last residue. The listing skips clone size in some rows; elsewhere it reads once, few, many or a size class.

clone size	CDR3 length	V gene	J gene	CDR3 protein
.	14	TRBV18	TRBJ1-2	CASSPSGGAPGYTF
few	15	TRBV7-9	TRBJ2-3	CASRSSGGYVDTQYF
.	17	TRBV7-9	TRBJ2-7	CASSPPTGQAGAYEQYF
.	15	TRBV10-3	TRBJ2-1	CAISGTGGSYNEQFF
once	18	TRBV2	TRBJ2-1	CASSDDPETGGRGNEQFF
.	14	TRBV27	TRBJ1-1	CASSHRVTNTEAFF
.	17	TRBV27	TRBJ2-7	CASSSYPFLARPYEQYF
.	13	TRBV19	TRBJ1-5	CASTRGPYQPQHF
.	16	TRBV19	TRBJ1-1	CASSMKGPRANTEAFF
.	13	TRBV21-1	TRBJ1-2	CASSPRTGPGYTF
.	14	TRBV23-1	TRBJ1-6	CASSLYSVHSPLHF
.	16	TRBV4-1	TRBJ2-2	CASSHSRDRGSRELFF
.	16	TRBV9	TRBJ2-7	CASSEDIAGASYEQYF
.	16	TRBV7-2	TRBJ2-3	CASSLSFQRGADTQYF
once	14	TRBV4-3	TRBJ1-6	CASSRTRTNSPLHF
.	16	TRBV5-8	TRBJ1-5	CASSLALSTVATPQHF
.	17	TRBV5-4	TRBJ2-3	CASSASSGTGSTDTQYF
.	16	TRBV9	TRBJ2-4	CASSPYGELAKNIQYF
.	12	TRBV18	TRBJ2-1	CASSLPTGPWFF
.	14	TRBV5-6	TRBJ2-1	CASSSGTLHNEQFF
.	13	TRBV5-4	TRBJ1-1	CASSLVVEAEAFF
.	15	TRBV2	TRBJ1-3	CASSEGPGVGNTIYF
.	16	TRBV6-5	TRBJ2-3	CASSYSPSGRTDTQYF
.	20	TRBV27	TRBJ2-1	CASKKVVRDRGHSSYNEQFF
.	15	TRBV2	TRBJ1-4	CASSYDRVRSEKLFF